Listed here are 30 T cell receptor beta chains from one sample, sequenced in a study of metastatic and nonmetastatic thyroid tumors. TCRdb called clones again from the PCR reads with MiXCR. Here the sample spans approximately 65,000 clones, approximately 4.1% being singletons. Patients had received no treatment of any kind before thyroid surgery. The sequenced sample was blood. Receptor source: a female donor with papillary thyroid cancer or a benign thyroid nodule (not recorded which). Some clones in this sample may be carry-over from other donors' samples.

This clone was recorded at least ten times. The gene calls are TRBV27 and TRBJ1-3; no clear D gene. Germline V CDR1 and CDR2: MNHEY, SMNVEV (reference sequence). The V and J ends lost 8 bases and 2 bases respectively, with 13 bases between them. This CDR3 region has 14 residues. Written as DNA, the CDR3 is TGTGCCAGCTCGATGGGAGGGACTGGAAACACCATATATTTT. It is translated as CASSMGGTGNTIYF.

This clone has just a few counts. The same CDR3 arises from other DNA sequences in this sample as well. The CDR3 coding sequence is TGTGCCAGCAGAGATCCCGGGACAAACTCCTACGAGCAGTACTTC. It codes for CASRDPGTNSYEQYF. The chain employs TRBV2 and TRBJ2-7; TRBD1 might be the D (6 bases). The germline CDR1 and CDR2 sequences are SNHLY and FYNNEI. V lost 6 bases and J lost 0, with 15 bases in between. CDR3 length: 15 amino acids.

This clone was recorded at least ten times. The chain joins TRBV5-1 to TRBJ2-2, with 10 bases aligning to TRBD2. The V gene's germline CDR1 is SGHRS and CDR2 YFSETQ. The CDR3 contains 16 residues. J gave up 0 bases and V 5 bases, and 4 bases lay outside the gene matches. The CDR3 protein is CASRTSGNANTGELFF. The DNA of the CDR3 is TGCGCCAGCAGAACTAGCGGGAACGCGAACACCGGGGAGCTGTTTTTT. The full variable domain, with the rest looked up from reference TRBV5-1 and TRBJ2-2, is KAGVTQTPRYLIKTRGQQVTLSCSPISGHRSVSWYQQTPGQGLQFLFEYFSETQRNKGNFPGRFSGRQFSNSRSEMNVSTLELGDSALYLCASRTSGNANTGELFFGEGSRLTVL.

The chain links TRBV24-1 to TRBJ2-2, with 12 bases that match TRBD2. Germline-derived CDR1 and CDR2 are KGHDR and SFDVKD. The CDR3 is 17 residues long. The J segment lost 5 bases and the V segment lost 3 bases, leaving 6 bases of the junction unmatched. The CDR3 reads CATSDPSTSGRTGELFF. The DNA of the CDR3 is TGTGCCACCAGTGATCCTTCGACTAGCGGGAGAACCGGGGAGCTGTTTTTT.

This clone occurred many times. The CDR3 loop is CASSIGGVAGNTIYF. For the CDR3, the DNA is TGTGCCAGTAGTATCGGCGGGGTAGCTGGAAACACCATATATTTT. The rearrangement links TRBV19 to TRBJ1-3; D gene unclear. V was trimmed by 3 bases and J by 2 bases, leaving 11 bases between them. This CDR3 has 15 amino acids. The germline CDR1 and CDR2 sequences are LNHDA and SQIVND (reference sequence).

There are many counts of this clone. The chain uses TRBV19 and TRBJ2-3; D ambiguous. V was cut by 1 base and J by 3 bases, with 8 bases left in between. The germline V gene has CDR1 LNHDA and CDR2 SQIVND (reference sequence). The CDR3 length is 14 residues. The chain's CDR3 is CASSIVHSTDTQYF. As DNA, the CDR3 is TGTGCCAGTAGTATAGTTCACAGTACAGATACGCAGTATTTT.

This clone came up a few times. With a much larger clone just one base away, this may be a read error. The J gene is TRBJ1-6, the V gene TRBV7-2; weak D call: TRBD1 (5 bases). V was pared by 7 bases and J by 5 bases, with 15 bases between. The germline CDR1 and CDR2 sequences are SGHTA and FQGNSA. This CDR3 contains 15 residues. The CDR3 region is CASNFGGGNNSPLHF. The CDR3 nucleotides read TGTGCCAGCAACTTTGGGGGGGGTAATAATTCACCCCTCCACTTT.

This clone appeared a few times. This chain connects TRBV14 to TRBJ2-4, with D unclear. Per the germline V gene, CDR1 is SGHDN and CDR2 is FVKESK. V was shortened by 1 base and J by 6 bases, with 1 base between the two germline ends. This CDR3 is 11 amino acids long. CDR3 bases: TGTGCCAGCAGCCAAGGAAACATTCAGTACTTC. Amino acid sequence: CASSQGNIQYF.

The chain joins TRBV7-9 to TRBJ2-3; tentatively, D is TRBD2 (6 bases). Germline assignment: CDR1 SEHNR and CDR2 FQNEAQ (reference sequence). This CDR3 is 16 amino acids long. With 3 bases removed from V and 2 bases from J, the gap between germline ends came to 15 bases. In nucleotides, the CDR3 is TGTGCCAGCAGCTTGGAGTCTAGCGCTTACACAGATACGCAGTATTTT. Translating it yields CASSLESSAYTDTQYF.

A few counts support this clone. The rearrangement links TRBV6-2 or TRBV6-3 to TRBJ1-3, with TRBD1 as a possible D gene (6 bases). Trimming removed 5 bases from V and 4 bases from J, with 12 bases in between. Germline CDR1 and CDR2: MNHEY and SVGEGT. This CDR3 comprises 14 residues. CDR3 nucleotides: TGTGCCAGCAGTGAACAGGGTGACGGAAACACCATATATTTT. Protein: CASSEQGDGNTIYF.

This clone has only a few counts. The chain has TRBV6-2 or TRBV6-3 and TRBJ2-1, with 13 bases fitting TRBD2. V was clipped by 5 bases and J by 9 bases; unmatched bases: 7. CDR1 MNHEY and CDR2 SVGEGT come from the germline V gene. The CDR3 is made up of 15 amino acids. CDR3 sequence: CASSAGLAGVAEQFF. The CDR3 nucleotides are TGTGCCAGCAGTGCTGGACTAGCGGGAGTCGCTGAGCAGTTCTTC.

The chain is built from TRBV24-1 and TRBJ1-1, with D possibly matching TRBD1 (5 bases). The V end lost 0 bases, the J end lost 11 bases, and 6 bases lay between the germline ends. This CDR3 has 11 residues. The germline V gene has CDR1 KGHDR and CDR2 SFDVKD. The CDR3 nucleotides are TGTGCCACCAGTGATTTGGGGACCGCTTTCTTT. Its translation: CATSDLGTAFF.

This clone was recorded many times. The same CDR3 is also encoded by other DNA sequences in this sample. J is TRBJ1-3 and V is TRBV5-4; TRBD1 aligns across 10 bases. This CDR3 region has 19 residues. The V gene end was trimmed by 2 bases and the J gene end by 0 bases; junction bases not matched to a gene: 11. Per germline, CDR1 SGHNT and CDR2 YYREEE (reference sequence). CDR3 nucleotide sequence: TGTGCCAGCAGCTTCGGGACAGGGGAGAGGCCGAGCTCTGGAAACACCATATATTTT. It codes for CASSFGTGERPSSGNTIYF.

A remark on this clone: A read error may be the cause here, since a much bigger clone is one base away. The same CDR3 arises from other DNA sequences in this sample as well. The V gene is TRBV6-1, the J gene TRBJ2-1; tentatively, D is TRBD1 (6 bases). CDR1 and CDR2 (germline): MNHNS, SASEGT. The CDR3 runs 12 residues. The CDR3 nucleotides are TGTACCAGCAGTAGGGACAACAATGAGCAGTTCTTC. It encodes CTSSRDNNEQFF.

Many counts were recorded for this clone. The CDR3 region has the DNA TGTGCTAGTGGCTCATACAGGGGTCTTTCGTACGAGCAGTACTTC. Its translation: CASGSYRGLSYEQYF. The chain joins TRBV12-5 to TRBJ2-7; 7 bases agree with TRBD1. Germline trimming cut 6 bases from V and 4 bases from J; bases unmatched to any gene: 12. The germline CDR1 and CDR2 sequences are LGHNT and FRNRAP. The CDR3 is 15 amino acids. The full variable domain, with the rest looked up from reference TRBV12-5 and TRBJ2-7, is DARVTQTPRHKVTEMGQEVTMRCQPILGHNTVFWYRQTMMQGLELLAYFRNRAPLDDSGMPKDRFSAEMPDATLATLKIQPSEPRDSAVYFCASGSYRGLSYEQYFGPGTRLTVT.

This clone came up a few times. This is likely a read error, given that the CDR3 carries no conserved phenylalanine or tryptophan at its end. This rearrangement joins TRBV2 to TRBJ2-5; 11 bases fit TRBD2. Germline trimming cut 6 bases from V and 5 bases from J; bases unmatched to any gene: 11. This CDR3 is built from 16 residues. The germline gives CDR1 SNHLY, CDR2 FYNNEI. The CDR3 nucleotides are TGTGCCAGCAGGAAGATAGCGGGAGGGTCTCTGGAGACCCAGTACTCC. As protein: CASRKIAGGSLETQYS.

Ten or more counts support this clone. DNA of the CDR3: TGTGCCAGCAGCTCGGGACTAGCGGGAGGTTACAATGAGCAGTTCTTC. This translates into CASSSGLAGGYNEQFF. The rearrangement uses TRBV11-3 and TRBJ2-1; TRBD2 matches at 15 bases. Trimming removed 4 bases from V and 4 bases from J; junction bases left unmatched: 2. Per the germline V gene, CDR1 is SGHNT and CDR2 is YENEEA. This CDR3 contains 16 residues.

This CDR3 is CSAPQVGDWDTQYF. The CDR3 DNA follows: TGCAGTGCTCCCCAGGTGGGGGATTGGGATACGCAGTATTTT. V is TRBV20-1 and J is TRBJ2-3, with D possibly called TRBD1 or TRBD2 (5 bases each). V lost 5 bases to trimming and J lost 6 bases, with 18 bases between them. There are 14 residues in the CDR3. Germline V gene data show CDR1 as DFQATT and CDR2 as SNEGSKA (reference sequence).

This clone has ten or more counts. This chain links TRBV20-1 with TRBJ2-5; TRBD1 is a possible D gene (6 bases). Trimming left V 3 bases short and J 1 base short, with 15 bases between. This CDR3 comprises 15 residues. Germline CDR1 is DFQATT and CDR2 is SNEGSKA (reference sequence). DNA for the CDR3: TGCAGTGCTAGTCTCAGCGGCAGGGGCCAAGAGACCCAGTACTTC. Its protein is CSASLSGRGQETQYF.

Comment on this clone: A much larger clone is a single base away; this may be a read error. The chain employs TRBV3-1 and TRBJ2-7; D remains unclear. Germline V gives CDR1 LGHDT, CDR2 YNNKEL (reference sequence). The CDR3 loop spans 14 amino acids. Here the CDR3 DNA reads TGTGCCAACAGCCCTAGATTAGTGTCCTACGAGCAGTACTTC. It is translated as CANSPRLVSYEQYF.

This clone was seen a handful of times. V is TRBV6-1 and J is TRBJ2-2; 8 nucleotides match TRBD2. The V gene's germline CDR1 is MNHNS and CDR2 SASEGT. The V and J ends lost 6 bases and 0 bases, in that order; junction bases with no gene match: 9. CDR3 length equals 17 residues. CDR3 bases: TGTGCCAGCAGGGCTCCGTCGGGACTAGCGAACACCGGGGAGCTGTTTTTT. This sequence encodes CASRAPSGLANTGELFF.

Points on this clone: Germline and junction disagree at one end, which may indicate a read error. J is TRBJ1-5 and V is TRBV24-1; D gene ambiguous. This CDR3 contains 13 residues. The V gene's germline CDR1 is KGHDR and CDR2 SFDVKD. The chain's CDR3 is CPTSGGWAQPQHF. The CDR3 DNA sequence: TGTCCCACCAGTGGTGGGTGGGCTCAGCCCCAGCATTTT.

The chain carries TRBV18 and TRBJ2-5; D not certain. Germline CDR1 is KGHSH and CDR2 is LQKENI. The CDR3 runs 13 residues. Trimming shortened V by 3 bases and J by 0 bases, and 5 bases separated the two germline ends. The CDR3 sequence is CASSPFNQETQYF. The CDR3 DNA is TGTGCCAGCTCACCTTTCAACCAAGAGACCCAGTACTTC.

This clone was observed many times. The V and J genes are TRBV5-6 and TRBJ2-7; D remains ambiguous. This CDR3 region has 13 residues. The V gene's germline CDR1 is SGHDT and CDR2 YYEEEE. The V gene lost 2 bases and the J gene lost 7 bases, with 13 bases spanning the gap. The CDR3 nucleotides are TGTGCCAGCAGCTTTTTAAGAGCCGGGGAGCAGTACTTC. Translated: CASSFLRAGEQYF.

The table lists this clone with many counts. The chain combines TRBV6-1 with TRBJ1-5; maybe TRBD1 (6 bases). V lost 7 bases to trimming and J lost 5 bases, with 15 bases between them. Germline CDR1 is MNHNS and CDR2 is SASEGT. CDR3 size: 14 residues. CDR3 sequence: CASTKTGSYQPQHF. DNA of the CDR3: TGTGCCAGCACCAAAACAGGGTCTTATCAGCCCCAGCATTTT.

This clone was counted many times. The chain links TRBV7-9 to TRBJ2-2; D is unresolved. The CDR3 length is 12 residues. The germline gives CDR1 SEHNR, CDR2 FQNEAQ (reference sequence). V dropped 5 bases and J dropped 7 bases, with 8 bases sitting between them. CDR3 in amino acids: CASSPLGGELFF. The CDR3 DNA is TGTGCCAGCAGCCCTCTAGGCGGGGAGCTGTTTTTT.

There are a few counts of this clone. The chain carries TRBV20-1 and TRBJ1-2, with unresolved D. Germline CDR1 and CDR2: DFQATT and SNEGSKA (reference sequence). This CDR3 has 14 amino acids. V was pared by 0 bases and J by 4 bases, with 12 bases between. CDR3 region: CSARDRGAIYGYTF. In DNA form, the CDR3 reads TGCAGTGCTAGAGATCGAGGTGCCATCTATGGCTACACCTTC.

This clone was found a few times. A single base separates this from a much larger clone, so it may be a read error. V gene TRBV5-6 combines with J gene TRBJ2-7, with D uncertain. V was cut by 6 bases and J by 2 bases, with 12 bases left in between. Germline V CDR1 and CDR2: SGHDT, YYEEEE. This CDR3 has 13 residues. CDR3 bases: TGTGCCAGCAACTTCAAACCGGCCTACGAGCAGTACTTC. Its protein is CASNFKPAYEQYF.

This clone was seen at least ten times. V usage is TRBV30 and J usage is TRBJ2-6; D call uncertain. There are 18 residues in the CDR3. The germline gives CDR1 GTSNPN, CDR2 SVGIG (reference sequence). Trimming removed 3 bases at V and 0 bases at J, with 18 bases between. The CDR3 coding sequence is TGTGCCTGGAGGGGGTTTGGCGGAAGGACCTCTGGGGCCAACGTCCTGACTTTC. It translates to CAWRGFGGRTSGANVLTF.

In this sample, this clone turned up a few times. The V gene is TRBV6-1, the J gene TRBJ2-5; TRBD1 agrees at 10 bases. Germline V gives CDR1 MNHNS, CDR2 SASEGT. The CDR3 contains 14 residues. Trimming cost V 5 bases and J 4 bases; bases outside gene matches: 4. The CDR3, as DNA: TGTGCCAGCAGTCGAGGGACAGGGGCAGAGACCCAGTACTTC. It yields the protein CASSRGTGAETQYF.